This T cell receptor beta chain was obtained from a study of blood T cell repertoires in COVID-19. Overall study context: Both acute and convalescent COVID-19 samples were obtained from the United States, Italy and Spain.

This clone was recorded a few times. The germline CDR1 and CDR2 sequences are SGHNT and YYREEE (reference sequence). Trimming took 4 bases from V and 1 from J, leaving 12 bases between them. The CDR3 has 14 residues. As handled by the study authors: Amplifying reference gene primers gave estimates of nucleated cell counts. Clones were sequenced by immunoSEQ multiplex PCR, and TCRdb holds only the in-frame ones, with some missing. V and J calls and clone size are as listed in that table; D and trimming were resolved from the DNA. The sample has 350,000 to 500,000 clones, 70% to 90% seen once; the top ten hold 0.8% to 0.85%.

The gene calls are TRBV5-4 and TRBJ2-7, with D possibly being TRBD1 (6 bases). The source of this sequence is a man aged 18 to 30 with COVID-19, enrolled during active disease. Sample: peripheral blood. This chain's CDR3 is CASSVRDKSYEQYF. CDR3 nucleotide sequence: TGTGCCAGCAGCGTAAGGGACAAGTCCTACGAGCAGTACTTC.